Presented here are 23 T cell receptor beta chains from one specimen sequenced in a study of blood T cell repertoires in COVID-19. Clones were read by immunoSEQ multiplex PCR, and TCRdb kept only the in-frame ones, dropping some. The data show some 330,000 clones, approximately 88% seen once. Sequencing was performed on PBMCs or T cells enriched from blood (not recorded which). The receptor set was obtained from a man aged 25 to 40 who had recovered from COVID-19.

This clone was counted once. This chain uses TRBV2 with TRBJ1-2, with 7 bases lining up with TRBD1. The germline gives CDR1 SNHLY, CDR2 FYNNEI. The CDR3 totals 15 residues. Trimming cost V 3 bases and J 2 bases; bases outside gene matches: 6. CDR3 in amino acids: CASSETGRVNYGYTF. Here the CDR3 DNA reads TGTGCCAGCAGTGAGACAGGGCGGGTAAACTATGGCTACACCTTC.

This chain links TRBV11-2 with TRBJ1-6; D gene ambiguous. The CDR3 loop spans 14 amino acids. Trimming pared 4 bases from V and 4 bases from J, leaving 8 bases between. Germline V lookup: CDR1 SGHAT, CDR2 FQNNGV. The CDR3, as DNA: TGTGCCAGCAGCTATACACCTTATAATTCACCCCTCCACTTT. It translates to CASSYTPYNSPLHF.

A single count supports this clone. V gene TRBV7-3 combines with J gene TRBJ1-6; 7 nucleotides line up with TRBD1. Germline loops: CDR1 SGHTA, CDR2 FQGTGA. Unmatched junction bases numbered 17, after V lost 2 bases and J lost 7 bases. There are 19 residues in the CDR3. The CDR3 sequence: CASSLYPRTGGIGNSPLHF. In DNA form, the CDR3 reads TGTGCCAGCAGCTTATACCCTCGGACAGGAGGGATTGGGAATTCACCCCTCCACTTT.

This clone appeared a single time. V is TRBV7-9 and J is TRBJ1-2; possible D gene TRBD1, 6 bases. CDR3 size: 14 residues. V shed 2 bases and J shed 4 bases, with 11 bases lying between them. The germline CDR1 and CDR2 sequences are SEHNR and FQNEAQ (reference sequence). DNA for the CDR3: TGTGCCAGCAGCTTAAGGACAGAGACCTATGGCTACACCTTC. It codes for CASSLRTETYGYTF.

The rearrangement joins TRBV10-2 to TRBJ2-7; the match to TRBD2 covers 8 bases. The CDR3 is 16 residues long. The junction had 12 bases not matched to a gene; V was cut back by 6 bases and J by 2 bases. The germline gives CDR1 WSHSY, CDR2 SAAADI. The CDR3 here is CASRSGGGGRTYEQYF. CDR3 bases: TGCGCCAGCAGGAGCGGGGGTGGAGGGAGGACCTACGAGCAGTACTTC.

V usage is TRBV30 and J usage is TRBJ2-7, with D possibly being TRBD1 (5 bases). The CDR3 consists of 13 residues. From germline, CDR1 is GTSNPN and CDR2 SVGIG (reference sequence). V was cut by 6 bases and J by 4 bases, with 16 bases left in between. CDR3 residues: CACKAHRLYEQYF. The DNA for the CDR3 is TGTGCCTGCAAAGCGCACAGGTTATACGAGCAGTACTTC. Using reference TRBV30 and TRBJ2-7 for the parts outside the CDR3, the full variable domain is SQTIHQWPATLVQPVGSPLSLECTVEGTSNPNLYWYRQAAGRGLQLLFYSVGIGQISSEVPQNLSASRPQDRQFILSSKKLLLSDSGFYLCACKAHRLYEQYFGPGTRLTVT.

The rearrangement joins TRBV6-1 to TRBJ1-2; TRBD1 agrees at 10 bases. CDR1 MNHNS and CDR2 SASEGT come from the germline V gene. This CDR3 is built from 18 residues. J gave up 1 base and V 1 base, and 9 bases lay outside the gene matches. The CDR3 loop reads CASSEGKTGGNLNYGYTF. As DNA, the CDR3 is TGTGCCAGCAGTGAAGGAAAGACAGGGGGCAACCTTAACTATGGCTACACCTTC.

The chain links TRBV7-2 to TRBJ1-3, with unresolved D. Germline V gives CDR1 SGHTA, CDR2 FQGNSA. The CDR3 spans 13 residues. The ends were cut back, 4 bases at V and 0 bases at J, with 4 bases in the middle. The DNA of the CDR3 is TGTGCCAGCAGCTCCAGCTCTGGAAACACCATATATTTT. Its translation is CASSSSSGNTIYF.

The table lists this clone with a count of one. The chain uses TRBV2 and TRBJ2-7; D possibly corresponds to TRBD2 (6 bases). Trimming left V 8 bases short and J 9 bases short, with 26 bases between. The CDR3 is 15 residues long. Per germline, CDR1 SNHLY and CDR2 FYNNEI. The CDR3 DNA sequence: TGTGCCAGCGGGGTTCCGGCGGGACGGGTCGGGGGGCAGTACTTC. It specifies CASGVPAGRVGGQYF.

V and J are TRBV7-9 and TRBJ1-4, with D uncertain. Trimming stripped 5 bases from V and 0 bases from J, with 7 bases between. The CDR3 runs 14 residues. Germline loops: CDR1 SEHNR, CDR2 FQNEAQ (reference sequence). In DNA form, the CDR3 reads TGTGCCAGCAGCCCAGGAACAACTAATGAAAAACTGTTTTTT. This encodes CASSPGTTNEKLFF.

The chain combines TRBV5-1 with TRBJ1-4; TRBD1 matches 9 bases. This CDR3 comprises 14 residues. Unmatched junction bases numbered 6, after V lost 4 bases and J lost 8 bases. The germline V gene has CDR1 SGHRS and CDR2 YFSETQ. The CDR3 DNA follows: TGCGCCAGCAGCACAGGGGGCATGGAGGAAAAACTGTTTTTT. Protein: CASSTGGMEEKLFF.

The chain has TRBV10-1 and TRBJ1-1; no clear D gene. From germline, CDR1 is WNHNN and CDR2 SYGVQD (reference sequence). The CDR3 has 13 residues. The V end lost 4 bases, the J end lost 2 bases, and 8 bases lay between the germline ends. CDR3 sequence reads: CASSGADNTEAFF. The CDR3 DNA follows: TGCGCCAGCAGTGGGGCAGACAACACTGAAGCTTTCTTT.

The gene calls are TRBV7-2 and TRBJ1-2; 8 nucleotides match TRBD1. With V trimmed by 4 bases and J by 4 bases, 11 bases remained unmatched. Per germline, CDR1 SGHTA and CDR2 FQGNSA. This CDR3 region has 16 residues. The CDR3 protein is CASSSPPGRGLYGYTF. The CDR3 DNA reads TGTGCCAGCAGCTCTCCTCCGGGCAGGGGGCTCTATGGCTACACCTTC.

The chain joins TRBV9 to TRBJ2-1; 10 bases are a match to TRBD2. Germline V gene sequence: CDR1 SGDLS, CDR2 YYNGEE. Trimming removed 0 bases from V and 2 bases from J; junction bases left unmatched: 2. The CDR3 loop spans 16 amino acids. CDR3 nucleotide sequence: TGTGCCAGCAGCGTAGCCAGCGGGGGGGCCTACAATGAGCAGTTCTTC. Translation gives CASSVASGGAYNEQFF.

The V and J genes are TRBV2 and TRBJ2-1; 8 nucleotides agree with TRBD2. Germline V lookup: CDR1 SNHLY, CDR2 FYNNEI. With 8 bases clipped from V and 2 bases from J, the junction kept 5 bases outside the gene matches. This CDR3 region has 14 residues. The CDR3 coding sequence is TGTGCCAGCCGGCCGGGGGGGGCCTACAATGAGCAGTTCTTC. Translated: CASRPGGAYNEQFF.

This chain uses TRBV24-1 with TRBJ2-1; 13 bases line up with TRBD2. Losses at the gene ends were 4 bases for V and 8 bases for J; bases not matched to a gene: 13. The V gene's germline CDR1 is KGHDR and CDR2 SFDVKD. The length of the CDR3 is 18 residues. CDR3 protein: CATSDQTSGGAGVHEQFF. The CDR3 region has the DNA TGTGCCACCAGTGACCAAACTAGCGGGGGGGCCGGTGTTCATGAGCAGTTCTTC.

The CDR3 spells CASSEGADAGELFF. CDR3 nucleotides: TGCGCCAGCAGTGAGGGGGCGGATGCCGGGGAGCTGTTTTTT. This sequence joins TRBV10-2 and TRBJ2-2; perhaps TRBD1 as D (5 bases). From germline, CDR1 is WSHSY and CDR2 SAAADI. V gave up 2 bases and J gave up 6 bases, with 10 bases separating them. This CDR3 region has 14 residues.

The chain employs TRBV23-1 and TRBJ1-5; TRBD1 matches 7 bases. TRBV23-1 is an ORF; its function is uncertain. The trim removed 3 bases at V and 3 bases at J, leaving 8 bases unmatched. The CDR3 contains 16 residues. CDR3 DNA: TGCGCCAGCAGTCACCCGGGACAGAACTTCAATCAGCCCCAGCATTTT. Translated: CASSHPGQNFNQPQHF.

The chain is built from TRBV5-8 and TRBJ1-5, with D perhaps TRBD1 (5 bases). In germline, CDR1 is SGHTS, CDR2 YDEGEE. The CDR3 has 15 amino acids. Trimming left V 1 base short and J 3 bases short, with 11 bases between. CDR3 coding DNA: TGTGCCAGCAGCTTGCAGGGAACCGCCAATCAGCCCCAGCATTTT. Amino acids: CASSLQGTANQPQHF.

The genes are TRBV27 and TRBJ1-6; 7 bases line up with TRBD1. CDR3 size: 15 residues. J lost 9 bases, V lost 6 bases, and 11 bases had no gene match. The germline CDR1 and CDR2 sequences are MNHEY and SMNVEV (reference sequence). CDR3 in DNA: TGTGCCAGCAGCTTGACAGGGAGTTATGTTTCACCCCTCCACTTT. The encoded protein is CASSLTGSYVSPLHF.

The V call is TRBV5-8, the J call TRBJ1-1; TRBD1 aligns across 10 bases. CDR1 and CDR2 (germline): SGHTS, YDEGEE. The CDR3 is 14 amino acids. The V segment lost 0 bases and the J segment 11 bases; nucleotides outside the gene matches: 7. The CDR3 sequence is CASSLELTGGAAFF. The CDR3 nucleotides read TGTGCCAGCAGCTTGGAGCTGACAGGGGGCGCGGCTTTCTTT. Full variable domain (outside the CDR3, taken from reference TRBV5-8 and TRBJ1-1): EAGVTQSPTHLIKTRGQQATLRCSPISGHTSVYWYQQALGLGLQFLLWYDEGEERNRGNFPPRFSGRQFPNYSSELNVNALELEDSALYLCASSLELTGGAAFFGQGTRLTVV.

CDR3 bases: TGTGCCAGCAGTGAATTTTGGGGGGAAGAGACCCAGTACTTC. Protein sequence: CASSEFWGEETQYF. The chain links TRBV6-1 to TRBJ2-5; D may be TRBD2 (6 bases). Trimming shortened V by 2 bases and J by 3 bases, and 10 bases separated the two germline ends. Per the germline V gene, CDR1 is MNHNS and CDR2 is SASEGT. The CDR3 runs 14 residues.

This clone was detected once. The CDR3 loop is CASSLPGQGLRDEQYF. DNA of the CDR3: TGTGCCAGCAGCCTCCCGGGACAGGGGCTTCGGGACGAGCAGTACTTC. The chain combines TRBV3-1 (or the pseudogene TRBV3-2) with TRBJ2-7; TRBD1 agrees at 10 bases. The germline CDR1 and CDR2 sequences are LGHDT and YNNKEL (reference sequence). The CDR3 is made up of 16 amino acids. V was clipped by 4 bases and J by 5 bases; unmatched bases: 11.